Shown below are 21 T cell receptor beta chains from a single sample sequenced in a study of Graves' ophthalmopathy and Graves' hyperthyroidism. TCR beta CDR3 regions were amplified from RNA transcripts. Scientists carried out first-round RT-PCR using HTBI primers and then a second-round multiplex PCR. TCRdb called the multiplex PCR reads again in MiXCR, with one record for every CDR3 protein. The data contain 650,000 to 900,000 distinct CDR3 sequences, 40% of them singletons. The specimen was peripheral blood. All receptors derive from an adult man with Graves' ophthalmopathy.

As for this clonotype: Just one base apart from a much larger clone, this may be a read error. The genes are TRBV10-3 and TRBJ1-2; no firm D call. Trimming cost V 6 bases and J 8 bases, with 19 bases left between them. The CDR3 is made up of 14 amino acids. Germline loops: CDR1 ENHRY, CDR2 SYGVKD. For the CDR3, the DNA is TGTGCCATCAGCGGAAACAAGGGAGAACGGGGCTACACCTTC. Translation gives CAISGNKGERGYTF.

This clonotype has only a few counts. One end of the junction is discordant with germline, which a read error may explain. The chain uses TRBV4-1 and TRBJ2-7; D is ambiguous. Germline CDR1 and CDR2: MGHRA and YSYEKL. The length of the CDR3 is 14 residues. The CDR3 DNA is TGTGCCAGCAGCCGAATCGACGCAGCCTACGAGCAGTACTTC. Amino acid sequence: CASSRIDAAYEQYF.

The genes are TRBV5-1 and TRBJ2-7; 9 bases are shared with TRBD1. Germline CDR1 is SGHRS and CDR2 is YFSETQ. The CDR3 runs to 17 residues. J lost 2 bases, V lost 4 bases, and 13 bases had no gene match. The CDR3, as DNA: TGCGCCAGCAGCGACCTTCCGGTCGGACAGGGGCCCTACGAGCAGTACTTC. It codes for CASSDLPVGQGPYEQYF.

The V call is TRBV7-9, the J call TRBJ1-1, with a tentative D call TRBD1 (5 bases). CDR1 and CDR2 from the germline V gene are SEHNR and FQNEAQ (reference sequence). Trimming removed 1 base from V and 4 bases from J, with 13 bases in between. The CDR3 is 15 residues long. The CDR3 DNA sequence: TGTGCCAGCAGCTTAGTTGGGGGGGGAGGCACTGAAGCTTTCTTT. Translating gives CASSLVGGGGTEAFF.

This clonotype was found many times. This chain uses TRBV7-2 with TRBJ1-4; D might be TRBD1 (5 bases). The length of the CDR3 is 17 residues. Trimming left V 5 bases short and J 0 bases short, with 16 bases between. Per the germline V gene, CDR1 is SGHTA and CDR2 is FQGNSA. CDR3 amino acids: CASSPQGNSATNEKLFF. The CDR3 DNA follows: TGTGCCAGCAGCCCCCAGGGTAACAGCGCAACTAATGAAAAACTGTTTTTT.

This clonotype was seen a few times. V is TRBV19 and J is TRBJ1-5; D is possibly TRBD1 (5 bases). CDR1 and CDR2 (germline): LNHDA, SQIVND (reference sequence). The ends were cut back, 3 bases at V and 7 bases at J, with 13 bases in the middle. The CDR3 loop spans 14 amino acids. The CDR3 reads CASSIPGGPQPQHF. CDR3 coding DNA: TGTGCCAGTAGTATCCCTGGGGGTCCCCAGCCCCAGCATTTT.

This clonotype has a count of ten or more. The CDR3 DNA reads TGTGCCAGCAGCGTGGGACTAGCGGACCAAGAGACCCAGTACTTC. Protein sequence: CASSVGLADQETQYF. The chain links TRBV9 to TRBJ2-5; 11 positions match TRBD2. The V segment lost 2 bases and the J segment 0 bases; nucleotides outside the gene matches: 0. CDR3 size: 15 residues. Looked up from germline, CDR1 is SGDLS and CDR2 is YYNGEE.

CDR3 bases: TGTGCCAGCAGCCGACGGGACAGGGCATACAATGAGCAGTTCTTC. Its protein is CASSRRDRAYNEQFF. The gene calls are TRBV7-2 and TRBJ2-1; 9 bases line up with TRBD1. V was pared by 5 bases and J by 4 bases, with 6 bases of the junction left unmatched. Germline CDR1 is SGHTA and CDR2 is FQGNSA. The CDR3 length is 15 residues. The full variable domain, its missing parts supplied by reference TRBV7-2 and TRBJ2-1, is GAGVSQSPSNKVTEKGKDVELRCDPISGHTALYWYRQSLGQGLEFLIYFQGNSAPDKSGLPSDRFSAERTGGSVSTLTIQRTQQEDSAVYLCASSRRDRAYNEQFFGPGTRLTVL.

About this clonotype itself: This may come from a read error, since a much larger clone is one base off. This chain uses TRBV7-9 with TRBJ2-5; TRBD2 matches 7 bases. V was clipped by 4 bases and J by 1 base; unmatched bases: 6. The CDR3 has 15 amino acids. Germline CDR1 is SEHNR and CDR2 is FQNEAQ (reference sequence). CDR3 DNA sequence: TGTGCCAGCAGCTCGGCGGGAGAGCCCCAAGAGACCCAGTACTTC. Amino acid sequence: CASSSAGEPQETQYF.

This clonotype was detected a few times. This chain connects TRBV6-4 to TRBJ2-7, with D possibly TRBD2 on 6 matching bases. In germline, CDR1 is MRHNA, CDR2 SNTAGT. V lost 8 bases to trimming and J lost 6 bases, with 23 bases between them. The CDR3 length is 15 residues. The CDR3 region is CASPPLGGWSCEQYF. As DNA, the CDR3 is TGTGCCAGCCCTCCCTTGGGGGGTTGGTCTTGCGAGCAGTACTTC.

This clonotype has ten or more counts. The chain has TRBV29-1 and TRBJ1-1, with a possible D match to TRBD1 (6 bases). Germline values: CDR1 SQVTM, CDR2 ANQGSEA. The CDR3 spans 14 residues. With 2 bases removed from V and 0 bases from J, the gap between germline ends came to 10 bases. In DNA, the CDR3 is TGCAGCGTTGAACGGGGGGCCGTGAACACTGAAGCTTTCTTT. Translation: CSVERGAVNTEAFF.

The chain has TRBV15 and TRBJ1-2, with D unclear. Germline V gene data show CDR1 as LNHNV and CDR2 as YYDKDF (reference sequence). V lost 10 bases and J 4 bases, leaving 16 bases between the germline ends. This CDR3 has 13 residues. The DNA of the CDR3 is TGTGCCAGCACGGACCAGGAAGCCTATGGCTACACCTTC. Its protein is CASTDQEAYGYTF.

The table lists this clonotype with many counts. The chain is built from TRBV2 and TRBJ2-7; D remains ambiguous. The CDR3 is 12 residues long. V lost 10 bases to trimming and J lost 3 bases, with 13 bases between them. Germline values: CDR1 SNHLY, CDR2 FYNNEI. CDR3 nucleotide sequence: TGTGCCATCGAGACTGCGTTCTACGAGCAGTACTTC. It is translated as CAIETAFYEQYF.

The sample holds a few counts of this clonotype. The gene calls are TRBV12-3 or TRBV12-4 and TRBJ1-5, with D unclear. The germline V and J ends were trimmed by 3 bases and 2 bases, with 11 bases remaining between them. The CDR3 sequence is 15 residues long. CDR3 DNA sequence: TGTGCCAGCAGTTTTCCGGCAGGAGGCAATCAGCCCCAGCATTTT. As protein: CASSFPAGGNQPQHF.

This clonotype was detected a few times. The rearrangement joins TRBV5-6 to TRBJ2-7; 8 nucleotides align to TRBD2. Unmatched junction bases numbered 11, after V lost 6 bases and J lost 0 bases. CDR3 length: 16 residues. The germline gives CDR1 SGHDT, CDR2 YYEEEE. The CDR3 nucleotides are TGTGCCAGCACTTTGGCGGGGGGTCGCAGCTCCTACGAGCAGTACTTC. Its translation is CASTLAGGRSSYEQYF.

This clonotype has a count of ten or more. This chain links TRBV25-1 with TRBJ2-2, with 10 bases aligning to TRBD2. The CDR3 consists of 15 residues. With V trimmed by 6 bases and J by 1 base, 2 bases remained unmatched. CDR1 and CDR2 from the germline V gene are MGHDK and SYGVNS. The CDR3 reads CASSPSGRNTGELFF. The DNA of the CDR3 is TGTGCCAGCAGCCCTAGCGGGAGGAACACCGGGGAGCTGTTTTTT.

This rearrangement joins TRBV25-1 to TRBJ1-1; the D gene is possibly TRBD1 (5 bases). The V gene's germline CDR1 is MGHDK and CDR2 SYGVNS. CDR3 length: 15 residues. V was shortened by 8 bases and J by 4 bases, with 20 bases between the two germline ends. For the CDR3, the DNA is TGTGCCAGCTCACCAAATGACAGTCCGGTCACTGAAGCTTTCTTT. Its protein is CASSPNDSPVTEAFF.

The chain carries TRBV2 and TRBJ1-1; D remains ambiguous. The ends were cut back, 3 bases at V and 6 bases at J, with 11 bases in the middle. The CDR3 loop spans 13 amino acids. Germline assignment: CDR1 SNHLY and CDR2 FYNNEI. The CDR3 DNA reads as TGTGCCAGCAGTGAGGGCTGGGTCTCTGAAGCTTTCTTT. Its translation is CASSEGWVSEAFF.

V usage is TRBV7-3 and J usage is TRBJ2-5; D might be TRBD1 or TRBD2, each matching 5 bases. Germline V gives CDR1 SGHTA, CDR2 FQGTGA. The CDR3 spans 17 residues. V shed 3 bases and J shed 4 bases, with 21 bases lying between them. The CDR3 DNA sequence: TGTGCCAGCAGCTTCCCTCTCCTTTCAGGGAGTGGAGAGACCCAGTACTTC. Translating it yields CASSFPLLSGSGETQYF.

This clonotype was seen just once. Since a much larger clone is just one base distant, this may be a read error. The V call is TRBV7-2, the J call TRBJ2-5; 8 bases align to TRBD2. Germline V gives CDR1 SGHTA, CDR2 FQGNSA. Trimming at V came to 7 bases and at J to 4 bases, leaving 11 bases not matched to a gene. This CDR3 contains 15 residues. CDR3 sequence reads: CASTPHREGVETQYF. DNA of the CDR3: TGTGCCAGCACCCCACACCGGGAGGGTGTAGAGACCCAGTACTTC.

The V gene is TRBV7-9, the J gene TRBJ1-1; a possible D gene is TRBD1 (5 bases). Trimming removed 0 bases at V and 2 bases at J, with 10 bases between. Looked up from germline, CDR1 is SEHNR and CDR2 is FQNEAQ (reference sequence). CDR3 length: 15 residues. The CDR3 nucleotides read TGTGCCAGCAGCTTAGCTCCCGGGGCTAACACTGAAGCTTTCTTT. The encoded protein is CASSLAPGANTEAFF.